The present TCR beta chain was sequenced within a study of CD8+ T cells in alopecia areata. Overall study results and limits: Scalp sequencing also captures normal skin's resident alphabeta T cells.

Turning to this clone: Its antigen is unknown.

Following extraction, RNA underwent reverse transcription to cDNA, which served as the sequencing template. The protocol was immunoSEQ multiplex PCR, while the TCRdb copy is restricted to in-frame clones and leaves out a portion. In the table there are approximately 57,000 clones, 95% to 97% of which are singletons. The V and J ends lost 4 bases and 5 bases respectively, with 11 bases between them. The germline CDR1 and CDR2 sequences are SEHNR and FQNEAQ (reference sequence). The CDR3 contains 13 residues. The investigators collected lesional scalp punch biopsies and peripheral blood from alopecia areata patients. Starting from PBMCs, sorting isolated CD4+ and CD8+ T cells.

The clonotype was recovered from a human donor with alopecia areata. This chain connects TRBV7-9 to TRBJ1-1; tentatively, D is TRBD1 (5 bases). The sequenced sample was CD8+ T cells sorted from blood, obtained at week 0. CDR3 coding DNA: TGTGCCAGCAGCTCGGGGGAAGGAACTGAAGCTTTCTTT. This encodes CASSSGEGTEAFF.